The next 13 T cell receptor beta chains were all read from a single sample in a study of CXCR3-negative and CXCR3-positive naive CD8 T cells (dated by TCRdb to between 2018 and 2020). The investigation overall reported the following: Compared with CXCR3-negative naive cells, CXCR3-positive naive cells had TRB CDR3s with higher hydrophobicity (lower Kidera factor 4), lower energy, and higher strength and volume indices.

No antigen is known for these receptors. For sequencing, a NextSeq 550 was employed. The Human TCR Profiling Kit (MiLaboratory) was used to prepare UMI-labeled 5' RACE TRB cDNA libraries. Once TCRdb had reprocessed the reads, it stored one entry per CDR3 protein sequence and supplied no DNA. The sample table holds some 120,000 distinct CDR3 sequences. The ten largest clones capture roughly 0.6% of the sample. Sample: naive CXCR3+ CD8+ T cells from blood. The sample's cell subset or site label is to be understood as: CD45RO-CCR7+CD27+CD95- naive CD8+ T cells expressing CXCR3 (TNR3+). The receptors shown here come from a human donor in good health. Some clones in this sample may be carry-over from other donors' samples.

The genes are TRBV2 and TRBJ1-3; TCRdb gives TRBD1 as the D gene, but with no DNA this cannot be confirmed. CDR3 length: 13 residues. Germline loops: CDR1 SNHLY, CDR2 FYNNEI. This chain's CDR3 is CASSPATGNTIYF.

The rearrangement joins TRBV7-6 to TRBJ2-2; as DNA is missing, the TRBD1 call by TCRdb cannot be tested. The CDR3 sequence is 17 residues long. Germline V CDR1 and CDR2: SGHVS, FNYEAQ. The chain's CDR3 is CASSLPKGAANTGELFF. Supplemented by reference TRBV7-6 and TRBJ2-2, the full variable domain reads GAGVSQSPRYKVTKRGQDVALRCDPISGHVSLYWYRQALGQGPEFLTYFNYEAQQDKSGLPNDRFSAERPEGSISTLTIQRTEQRDSAMYRCASSLPKGAANTGELFFGEGSRLTVL.

The rearrangement uses TRBV3-1 and TRBJ1-5; TCRdb's D call, TRBD1, is unchecked because there is no DNA. The germline V gene encodes CDR1 LGHDT and CDR2 YNNKEL (reference sequence). The CDR3 totals 15 residues. This chain's CDR3 is CASSKQGAGNQPQHF. Filled out from reference TRBV3-1 and TRBJ1-5, the complete variable domain reads DTAVSQTPKYLVTQMGNDKSIKCEQNLGHDTMYWYKQDSKKFLKIMFSYNNKELIINETVPNRFSPKSPDKAHLNLHINSLELGDSAVYFCASSKQGAGNQPQHFGDGTRLSIL.

The genes are TRBV11-2 and TRBJ1-1; TCRdb indicates TRBD1, and absent DNA this call remains unverified. Germline assignment: CDR1 SGHAT and CDR2 FQNNGV. The length of the CDR3 is 14 residues. This CDR3 is CASSWGQTNTEAFF. Complete variable domain (other parts from reference TRBV11-2 and TRBJ1-1): EAGVAQSPRYKIIEKRQSVAFWCNPISGHATLYWYQQILGQGPKLLIQFQNNGVVDDSQLPKDRFSAERLKGVDSTLKIQPAKLEDSAVYLCASSWGQTNTEAFFGQGTRLTVV.

The V gene is TRBV2, the J gene TRBJ2-7. This CDR3 has 14 amino acids. CDR1 is SNHLY and CDR2 is FYNNEI in the germline V gene. The CDR3 loop is CASSDKQALYEQYF.

The chain combines TRBV4-2 with TRBJ2-2; TCRdb gives TRBD2 as the D gene, but with no DNA this cannot be confirmed. The germline gives CDR1 LGHNA, CDR2 YNFKEQ. The CDR3 covers 18 residues. The CDR3 is CASSQVSGTSFDTGELFF.

The genes are TRBV7-3 and TRBJ2-1. The CDR3 has 15 residues. Germline assignment: CDR1 SGHTA and CDR2 FQGTGA. The CDR3 is CASSPTGGSYNEQFF.

The chain employs TRBV7-9 and TRBJ1-4; TCRdb selects TRBD1, and the lack of DNA leaves this call unchecked. Looked up from germline, CDR1 is SEHNR and CDR2 is FQNEAQ (reference sequence). The CDR3 contains 13 residues. CDR3 loop: CASSLEGNEKLFF.

The rearrangement links TRBV10-3 to TRBJ1-6. The CDR3 extends over 11 amino acids. Germline assignment: CDR1 ENHRY and CDR2 SYGVKD. The CDR3 here is CAISDAAGLYF.

The V call is TRBV29-1, the J call TRBJ2-3; TCRdb calls TRBD2, which cannot be checked without DNA. CDR1 is SQVTM, CDR2 ANQGSEA, per germline. The CDR3 is made up of 17 amino acids. The chain's CDR3 is CSGAGLAAPWPTDTQYF.

The chain uses TRBV12-3 or TRBV12-4 and TRBJ2-3; TCRdb selects TRBD2, and the lack of DNA leaves this call unchecked. CDR3 size: 18 residues. The CDR3 region is CASSLIMWAAESTDTQYF.

This chain connects TRBV5-1 to TRBJ2-1. CDR1 and CDR2 from the germline V gene are SGHRS and YFSETQ. The CDR3 contains 14 residues. The CDR3 reads CASSLFANPNEQFF.

V is TRBV10-1 and J is TRBJ2-2; TCRdb selects TRBD1, and the lack of DNA leaves this call unchecked. Germline V gene lookup returns CDR1 WNHNN and CDR2 SYGVQD (reference sequence). This CDR3 has 15 amino acids. The CDR3: CASSDWDRNTGELFF.